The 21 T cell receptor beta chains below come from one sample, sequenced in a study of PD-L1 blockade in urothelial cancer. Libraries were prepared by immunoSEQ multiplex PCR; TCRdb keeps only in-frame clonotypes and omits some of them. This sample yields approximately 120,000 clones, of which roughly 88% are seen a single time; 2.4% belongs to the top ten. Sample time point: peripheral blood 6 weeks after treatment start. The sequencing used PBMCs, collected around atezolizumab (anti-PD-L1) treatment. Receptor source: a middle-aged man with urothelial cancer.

CDR3 region: CASSLQSGTRGEQFF. Here the CDR3 DNA reads TGTGCCAGCTCGCTTCAATCCGGGACTAGGGGTGAGCAGTTCTTC. V usage is TRBV18 and J usage is TRBJ2-1, with 8 bases aligning to TRBD2. Germline trimming cut 6 bases from V and 9 bases from J; bases unmatched to any gene: 13. The CDR3 loop spans 15 amino acids. CDR1 KGHSH and CDR2 LQKENI come from the germline V gene.

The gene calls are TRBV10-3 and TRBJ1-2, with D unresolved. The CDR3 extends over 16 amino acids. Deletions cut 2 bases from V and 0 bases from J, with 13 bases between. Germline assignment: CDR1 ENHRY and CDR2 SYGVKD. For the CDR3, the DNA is TGTGCCATCAGTGAGGAGGGAGGGTTAGCTAACTATGGCTACACCTTC. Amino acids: CAISEEGGLANYGYTF.

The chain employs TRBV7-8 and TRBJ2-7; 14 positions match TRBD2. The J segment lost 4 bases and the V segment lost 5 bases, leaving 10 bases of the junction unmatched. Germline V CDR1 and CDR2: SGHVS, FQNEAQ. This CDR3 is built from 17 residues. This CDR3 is CASSTSGLAGVHYEQYF. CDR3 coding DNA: TGTGCCAGCAGCACTTCGGGACTAGCGGGAGTTCATTACGAGCAGTACTTC.

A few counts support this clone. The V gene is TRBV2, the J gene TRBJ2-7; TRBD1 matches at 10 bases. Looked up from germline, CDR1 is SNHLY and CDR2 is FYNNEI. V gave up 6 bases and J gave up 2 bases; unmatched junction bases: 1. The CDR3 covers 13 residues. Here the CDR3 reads CASRGTGAYEQYF. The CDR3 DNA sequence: TGTGCCAGCAGGGGGACAGGGGCCTACGAGCAGTACTTC.

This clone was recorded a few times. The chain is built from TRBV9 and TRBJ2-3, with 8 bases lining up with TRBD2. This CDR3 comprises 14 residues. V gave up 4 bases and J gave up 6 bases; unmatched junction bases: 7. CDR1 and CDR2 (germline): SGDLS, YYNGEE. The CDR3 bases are TGTGCCAGCAGCTCGGGACTAGGGAGGGATACGCAGTATTTT. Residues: CASSSGLGRDTQYF.

CDR3 bases: TGTGCCAGCAGCTTGACCGGGACAGGGGGCTACGAGCAGTACTTC. Amino acid sequence: CASSLTGTGGYEQYF. The rearrangement joins TRBV7-2 to TRBJ2-7, with 11 nucleotides matching TRBD1. This CDR3 spans 15 amino acids. With V trimmed by 3 bases and J by 3 bases, 4 bases remained unmatched. CDR1 and CDR2 (germline): SGHTA, FQGNSA.

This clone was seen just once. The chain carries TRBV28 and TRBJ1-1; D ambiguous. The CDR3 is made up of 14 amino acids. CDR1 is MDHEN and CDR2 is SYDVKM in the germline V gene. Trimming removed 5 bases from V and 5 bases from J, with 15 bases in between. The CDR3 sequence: CASSPTALLTEAFF. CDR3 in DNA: TGTGCCAGCAGTCCTACCGCTCTCCTGACTGAAGCTTTCTTT.

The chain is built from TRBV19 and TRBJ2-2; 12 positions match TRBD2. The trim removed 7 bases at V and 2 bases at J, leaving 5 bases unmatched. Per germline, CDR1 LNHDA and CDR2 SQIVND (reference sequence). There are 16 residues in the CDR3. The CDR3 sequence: CASTPSGRANTGELFF. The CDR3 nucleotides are TGTGCCAGTACCCCTAGCGGGAGGGCCAACACCGGGGAGCTGTTTTTT.

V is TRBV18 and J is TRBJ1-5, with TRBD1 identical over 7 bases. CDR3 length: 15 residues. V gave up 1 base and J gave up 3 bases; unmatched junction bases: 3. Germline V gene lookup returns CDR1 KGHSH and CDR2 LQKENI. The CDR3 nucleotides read TGTGCCAGCTCACCACAGGGGGCTGTCAATCAGCCCCAGCATTTT. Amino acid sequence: CASSPQGAVNQPQHF.

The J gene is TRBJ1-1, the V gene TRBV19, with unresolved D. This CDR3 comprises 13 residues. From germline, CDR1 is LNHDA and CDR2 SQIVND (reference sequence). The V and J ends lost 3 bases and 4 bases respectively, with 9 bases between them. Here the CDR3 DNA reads TGTGCCAGTAGTATTAAGAGTCGCACTGAAGCTTTCTTT. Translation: CASSIKSRTEAFF. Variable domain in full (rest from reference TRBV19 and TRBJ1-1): DGGITQSPKYLFRKEGQNVTLSCEQNLNHDAMYWYRQDPGQGLRLIYYSQIVNDFQKGDIAEGYSVSREKKESFPLTVTSAQKNPTAFYLCASSIKSRTEAFFGQGTRLTVV.

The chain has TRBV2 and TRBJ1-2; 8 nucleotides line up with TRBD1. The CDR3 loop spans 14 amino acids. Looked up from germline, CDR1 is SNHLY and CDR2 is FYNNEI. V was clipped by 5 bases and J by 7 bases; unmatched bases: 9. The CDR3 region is CASSYRTGLSGYTF. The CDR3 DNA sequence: TGTGCCAGCAGTTACCGGACAGGGCTAAGTGGCTACACCTTC. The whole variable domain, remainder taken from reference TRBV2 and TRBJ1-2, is EPEVTQTPSHQVTQMGQEVILRCVPISNHLYFYWYRQILGQKVEFLVSFYNNEISEKSEIFDDQFSVERPDGSNFTLKIRSTKLEDSAMYFCASSYRTGLSGYTFGSGTRLTVV.

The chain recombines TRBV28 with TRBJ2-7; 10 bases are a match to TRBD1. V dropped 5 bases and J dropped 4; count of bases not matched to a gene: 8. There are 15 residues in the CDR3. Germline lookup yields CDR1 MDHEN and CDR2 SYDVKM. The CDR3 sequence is CASSNRDRGGYEQYF. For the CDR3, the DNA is TGTGCCAGCAGTAACCGGGACAGGGGCGGGTACGAGCAGTACTTC.

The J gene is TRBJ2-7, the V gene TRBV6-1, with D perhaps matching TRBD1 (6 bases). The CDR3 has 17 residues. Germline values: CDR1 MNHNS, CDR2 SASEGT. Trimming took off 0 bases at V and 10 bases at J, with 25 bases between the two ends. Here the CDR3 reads CASSEAVFSRGNPQQYF. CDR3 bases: TGTGCCAGCAGTGAAGCTGTCTTTTCGAGGGGGAACCCCCAACAGTACTTC.

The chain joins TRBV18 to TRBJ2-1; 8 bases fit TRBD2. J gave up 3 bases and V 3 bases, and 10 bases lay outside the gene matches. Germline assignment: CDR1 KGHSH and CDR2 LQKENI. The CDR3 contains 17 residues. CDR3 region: CASSPVSSGTSYNEQFF. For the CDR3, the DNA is TGTGCCAGCTCACCCGTAAGTAGCGGGACGAGCTACAATGAGCAGTTCTTC.

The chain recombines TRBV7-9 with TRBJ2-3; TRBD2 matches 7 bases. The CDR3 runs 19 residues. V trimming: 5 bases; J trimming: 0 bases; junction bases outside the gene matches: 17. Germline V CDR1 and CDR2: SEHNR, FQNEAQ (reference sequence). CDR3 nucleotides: TGTGCCAGCAGCCCCTACCTTCCCTTAGCGGGCGCTAGCACAGATACGCAGTATTTT. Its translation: CASSPYLPLAGASTDTQYF. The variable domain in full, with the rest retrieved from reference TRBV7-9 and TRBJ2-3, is DTGVSQNPRHKITKRGQNVTFRCDPISEHNRLYWYRQTLGQGPEFLTYFQNEAQLEKSRLLSDRFSAERPKGSFSTLEIQRTEQGDSAMYLCASSPYLPLAGASTDTQYFGPGTRLTVL.

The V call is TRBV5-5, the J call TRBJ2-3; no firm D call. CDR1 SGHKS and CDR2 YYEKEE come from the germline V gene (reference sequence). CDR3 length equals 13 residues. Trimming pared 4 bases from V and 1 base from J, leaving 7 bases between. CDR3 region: CASSVPGTDTQYF. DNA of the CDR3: TGTGCCAGCAGCGTACCGGGCACAGATACGCAGTATTTT.

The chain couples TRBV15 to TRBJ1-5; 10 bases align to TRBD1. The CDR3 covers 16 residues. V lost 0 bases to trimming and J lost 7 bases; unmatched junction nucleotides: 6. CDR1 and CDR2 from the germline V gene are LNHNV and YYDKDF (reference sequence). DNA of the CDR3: TGTGCCACCAGCAGAGATTGGGACAGGGGAGGCCAGCCCCAGCATTTT. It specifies CATSRDWDRGGQPQHF.

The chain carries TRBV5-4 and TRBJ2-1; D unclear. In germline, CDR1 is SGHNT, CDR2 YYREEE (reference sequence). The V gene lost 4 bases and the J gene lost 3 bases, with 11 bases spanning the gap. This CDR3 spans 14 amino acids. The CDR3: CASSTQENYNEQFF. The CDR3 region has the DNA TGTGCCAGCAGCACACAAGAAAACTACAATGAGCAGTTCTTC.

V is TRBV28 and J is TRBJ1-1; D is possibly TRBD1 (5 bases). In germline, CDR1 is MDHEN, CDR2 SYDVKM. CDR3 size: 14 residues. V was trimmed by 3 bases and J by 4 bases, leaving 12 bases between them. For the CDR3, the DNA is TGTGCCAGCAGTTTCGGGGGGGGTAGCACTGAAGCTTTCTTT. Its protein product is CASSFGGGSTEAFF.

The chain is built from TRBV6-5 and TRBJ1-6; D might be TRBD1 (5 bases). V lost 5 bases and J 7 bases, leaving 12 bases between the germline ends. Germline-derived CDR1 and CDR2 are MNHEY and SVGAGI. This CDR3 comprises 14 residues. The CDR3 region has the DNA TGTGCCAGCAGTCCGGACACAGAGAATTCACCCCTCCACTTT. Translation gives CASSPDTENSPLHF.

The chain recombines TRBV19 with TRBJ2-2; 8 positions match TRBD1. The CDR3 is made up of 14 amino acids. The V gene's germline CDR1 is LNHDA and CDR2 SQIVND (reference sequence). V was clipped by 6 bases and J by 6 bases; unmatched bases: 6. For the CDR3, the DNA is TGTGCCAGTAGCCCCTCGGACAGGGCCGGGGAGCTGTTTTTT. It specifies CASSPSDRAGELFF.